Listed here are 9 T cell receptor beta chains from one sample, sequenced in a study of blood T cell repertoires in COVID-19. The repertoire was sequenced with immunoSEQ multiplex PCR; TCRdb's copy has only in-frame clones and lacks some. Among fewer than 300,000 clones, about 90% were seen once, and the ten largest hold about 2.5%. The specimen sequenced was peripheral blood. These receptors all come from a person between 18 and 30 years old with COVID-19, enrolled during active disease.

The chain combines TRBV18 with TRBJ2-1; D unclear. From germline, CDR1 is KGHSH and CDR2 LQKENI. The length of the CDR3 is 16 residues. With 6 bases removed from V and 6 bases from J, the gap between germline ends came to 21 bases. The CDR3 sequence: CASSFVLRPPTNEQFF. In nucleotides, the CDR3 is TGTGCCAGCTCTTTCGTCTTGCGCCCCCCAACCAATGAGCAGTTCTTC.

The chain employs TRBV6-1 and TRBJ2-7; 8 nucleotides agree with TRBD2. After removal of 0 bases from V and 2 bases from J, the junction contained 9 bases not matched to a gene. The CDR3 extends over 17 amino acids. Germline V CDR1 and CDR2: MNHNS, SASEGT. The DNA for the CDR3 is TGTGCCAGCAGTGAAGCGCTGAGCGGGAGTATCACCTACGAGCAGTACTTC. This sequence encodes CASSEALSGSITYEQYF.

V is TRBV7-6 and J is TRBJ2-7; tentative D call: TRBD1 (6 bases). The germline V and J ends were trimmed by 2 bases and 4 bases, with 12 bases remaining between them. CDR1 is SGHVS, CDR2 FNYEAQ, per germline. CDR3 length: 14 residues. As DNA, the CDR3 is TGTGCCAGCAGCTTAACGGTAGGGGGATACGAGCAGTACTTC. Residues: CASSLTVGGYEQYF.

The chain joins TRBV28 to TRBJ2-3; TRBD1 aligns across 7 bases. From germline, CDR1 is MDHEN and CDR2 SYDVKM. J lost 6 bases, V lost 2 bases, and 5 bases had no gene match. The CDR3 consists of 14 residues. In DNA, the CDR3 is TGTGCCAGCAGTTTAAACAGGGGAATGGATACGCAGTATTTT. Encoded protein: CASSLNRGMDTQYF.

The V call is TRBV5-6, the J call TRBJ2-2; D call uncertain. CDR3 size: 14 residues. V was clipped by 1 base and J by 1 base, with 5 bases between them. CDR1 and CDR2 (germline): SGHDT, YYEEEE. The CDR3 loop is CASSLRQNTGELFF. The CDR3, as DNA: TGTGCCAGCAGCTTGAGACAGAACACCGGGGAGCTGTTTTTT. Supplemented by reference TRBV5-6 and TRBJ2-2, the full variable domain reads DAGVTQSPTHLIKTRGQQVTLRCSPKSGHDTVSWYQQALGQGPQFIFQYYEEEERQRGNFPDRFSGHQFPNYSSELNVNALLLGDSALYLCASSLRQNTGELFFGEGSRLTVL.

The CDR3: CASSLSGTSENEQFF. The CDR3, as DNA: TGCGCCAGCAGCTTGAGCGGGACTAGCGAGAATGAGCAGTTCTTC. This chain joins TRBV5-1 and TRBJ2-1, with 10 bases fitting TRBD2. V lost 1 base to trimming and J lost 7 bases; unmatched junction nucleotides: 5. CDR3 length: 15 residues. The V gene's germline CDR1 is SGHRS and CDR2 YFSETQ.

This chain connects TRBV7-9 to TRBJ1-2; no firm D call. The V gene lost 2 bases and the J gene lost 3 bases, with 7 bases spanning the gap. The CDR3 consists of 13 residues. Germline V gene data show CDR1 as SEHNR and CDR2 as FQNEAQ (reference sequence). CDR3: CASSLTGYYGYTF. The CDR3 DNA sequence: TGTGCCAGCAGCTTAACGGGATACTATGGCTACACCTTC.

The rearrangement joins TRBV6-5 to TRBJ2-3, with D hard to call. The length of the CDR3 is 13 residues. V was trimmed by 2 bases and J by 6 bases, leaving 9 bases between them. Germline V gives CDR1 MNHEY, CDR2 SVGAGI. The CDR3 region is CASSYGPEDTQYF. The CDR3, as DNA: TGTGCCAGCAGTTACGGTCCGGAGGATACGCAGTATTTT.

This clone was seen a handful of times. The genes are TRBV5-5 and TRBJ1-2, with 12 bases lining up with TRBD1. The CDR3 extends over 14 amino acids. From germline, CDR1 is SGHKS and CDR2 YYEKEE (reference sequence). The V gene end was trimmed by 4 bases and the J gene end by 7 bases; junction bases not matched to a gene: 5. CDR3 bases: TGTGCCAGCAGCGCGGGACAGGGGGCTGGTGGCTACACCTTC. Its protein product is CASSAGQGAGGYTF. Variable domain in full (rest from reference TRBV5-5 and TRBJ1-2): DAGVTQSPTHLIKTRGQQVTLRCSPISGHKSVSWYQQVLGQGPQFIFQYYEKEERGRGNFPDRFSARQFPNYSSELNVNALLLGDSALYLCASSAGQGAGGYTFGSGTRLTVV.